This TCR beta chain was profiled in a study of cytomegalovirus exposure and HLA in healthy donors. Study results and caveats: Common viral pathogens seemed, in a later analysis, to connect with several of the most significant clusters.

Researchers ran the PCR with 60 Vbeta and 13 Jbeta primers. The data were produced by immunoSEQ multiplex PCR, yet TCRdb's version contains in-frame clones alone and is incomplete. Of 100,000 to 150,000 clones listed, 80% are singletons. A remark on this clone: The antigen is undetermined.

This CDR3 contains 15 residues. Looked up from germline, CDR1 is SGHRS and CDR2 is YFSETQ. V lost 2 bases, J lost 2 bases, and 12 bases lay in between. The source is a female donor in good health and CMV-seronegative. Sequencing was carried out using PBMCs. The rearrangement links TRBV5-1 to TRBJ2-3; perhaps TRBD2 as D (6 bases). Written as DNA, the CDR3 is TGCGCCAGCAGCTTAACGACTAGATACACAGATACGCAGTATTTT. Its protein is CASSLTTRYTDTQYF.